This TCR beta chain was captured in a study of shared clonotypes between healthy human individuals. Turning to the study itself: Three plates each covered CD4 naive and memory; CD8 naive two, CD8 memory one. Findings and caveats of the study: Estimated richness values were generally larger in naive subsets than in memory subsets.

Methods used by the authors: ImmunoSEQ supplied junction-only sequences lacking quality scores, so filtering was different. Some clones are missing from TCRdb's copy, which holds only in-frame ones; the method was immunoSEQ multiplex PCR. Clonal size and the V and J genes are those of that table, whereas D and trimming came from the DNA. This sample yields 2 million to 2.5 million clones, of which around 90% are seen a single time; 0.3% to 0.4% belongs to the top ten. As for this clone: Antigen unknown.

In germline, CDR1 is MNHNY, CDR2 SVGAGI (reference sequence). This CDR3 contains 13 residues. V lost 0 bases and J lost 1, with 3 bases in between. This receptor was obtained from a man aged 18 to 35 in good health. Some clones in this sample may be carry-over from other donors' samples. J is TRBJ1-1 and V is TRBV6-6; D gene uncertain. The sequencing sample was made of naive CD4+ T cells from PBMCs. Subset described: CD45RA+ positively selected. CDR3 region: CASSYSKNTEAFF. CDR3 coding DNA: TGTGCCAGCAGTTACTCGAAGAACACTGAAGCTTTCTTT.